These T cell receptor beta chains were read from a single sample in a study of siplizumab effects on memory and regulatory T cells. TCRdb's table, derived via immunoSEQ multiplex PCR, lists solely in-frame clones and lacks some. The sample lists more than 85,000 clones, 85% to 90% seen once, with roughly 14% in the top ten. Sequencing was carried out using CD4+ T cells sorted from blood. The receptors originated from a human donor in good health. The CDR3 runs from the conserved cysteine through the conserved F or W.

CDR3: CAWSVQGDYGYTF
V: TRBV30
length: 13

CDR3: CASSPGQGSEKLFF
V: TRBV19
length: 14

CDR3: CASSLYRDTEAFF
V: TRBV7-2
length: 13

CDR3: CASKNPGPGQRTYTF
V: TRBV6-5
length: 15

CDR3: CASSGSRTGTGDNGYTF
V: TRBV10-1
length: 17

CDR3: CASSQDGTDQPQHF
V: TRBV4-2
length: 14

CDR3: CASSFTGDRVGVSAEAFF
V: TRBV5-1
length: 18

CDR3: CASSLAYGGSGADTQYF
V: TRBV7-9
length: 17

CDR3: CASSILAGGQQETQYF
V: TRBV7-9
length: 16

CDR3: CASGRGYGYTF
V: TRBV7-9
length: 11

CDR3: CASSSTAGNTEAFF
V: TRBV7-9
length: 14

CDR3: CASSFAPQETQYF
V: TRBV9
length: 13

CDR3: CASSRQYETQYF
V: TRBV6-1
length: 12

CDR3: CASSRGAETQYF
V: TRBV5-1
length: 12

CDR3: CASRGQGASYEQYF
V: TRBV19
length: 14

CDR3: CASSLLENTEAFF
V: TRBV6-1
length: 13

CDR3: CASSLLDWVQGYTF
V: TRBV28
length: 14

CDR3: CASSLVSGRSTNEQFF
V: TRBV5-1
length: 16

CDR3: CASSPDRGGQPQHF
V: TRBV19
length: 14

CDR3: CASRALLGAGQETQYF
V: TRBV27
length: 16

CDR3: CASSVVYDVYEQYF
V: TRBV6-1
length: 14

CDR3: CASSLLEDTVRAGNTIYF
V: TRBV19
length: 18

CDR3: CASSLGPSGVYNEQFF
V: TRBV5-5
length: 16

CDR3: CASSKRGEEKLFF
V: TRBV6-6
length: 13

CDR3: CASTGGPWTGELFF
V: TRBV7-2
length: 14

CDR3: CASSYPGRSTEAFF
V: TRBV6-5
length: 14

CDR3: CASSHPCRQTHEQFF
V: TRBV23-1
length: 15

CDR3: CAWRRQGSEAFF
V: TRBV30
length: 12

CDR3: CASSIEARGLYGYTF
V: TRBV19
length: 15

CDR3: CASSKEGATYEQYF
V: TRBV21-1
length: 14

CDR3: CASSRRTGLETQYF
V: TRBV5-1
length: 14

CDR3: CASSPRDSLAYEQYF
V: TRBV7-9
length: 15

CDR3: CASSQGGTDTQYF
V: TRBV19
length: 13

CDR3: CASSQDSRSYNEQFF
V: TRBV6-5
length: 15

CDR3: CASSLVQGSYEQYF
V: TRBV5-1
length: 14

CDR3: CASSHTDNEQFF
V: TRBV18
length: 12

CDR3: CASSPGPHNEQFF
V: TRBV4-3
length: 13

CDR3: CASSPPSVGTGELFF
V: TRBV18
length: 15